Below, 30 T cell receptor beta chains from the same sample are listed, as sequenced in a study of response to subunit inactivated influenza vaccine. TCRdb independently ran MiXCR on the RT-PCR reads; one entry per CDR3 protein. The table shows 500,000 to 700,000 distinct CDR3 sequences, with 20% to 25% occurring only once. The sample was also linked to a second study, of T cells expressing NK-cell markers. This second study notes: 5'RACE template switching with UMIs generated TCR beta cDNA.

Material: CD4+ T cells sorted from PBMCs, obtained roughly 12 days after vaccination. The source is a man between 45 and 60 years old who received an inactivated influenza vaccine.

This clonotype was detected only a few times. The chain carries TRBV12-3 or TRBV12-4 and TRBJ1-6; TRBD1 agrees at 8 bases. V dropped 6 bases and J dropped 7; count of bases not matched to a gene: 5. The CDR3 loop spans 14 amino acids. CDR3 nucleotides: TGTGCCAGCAGGGCGACAGGGGAGAATTCACCCCTCCACTTT. This translates into CASRATGENSPLHF.

The CDR3 spells CASSLGQGYGNQPQHF. The CDR3 DNA sequence: TGTGCCAGCAGTTTAGGACAGGGATACGGCAATCAGCCCCAGCATTTT. The rearrangement links TRBV28 to TRBJ1-5; 8 bases line up with TRBD1. The ends lost 2 bases at V and 2 bases at J; junction bases unmatched: 5. This CDR3 contains 16 residues. Germline V gene sequence: CDR1 MDHEN, CDR2 SYDVKM.

In its sample, this clonotype was seen a few times. V gene TRBV11-1 combines with J gene TRBJ2-1; D gene ambiguous. V was clipped by 1 base and J by 6 bases, with 25 bases between them. Germline V gives CDR1 SGHAT, CDR2 FQDESV (reference sequence). The CDR3 consists of 19 residues. In nucleotides, the CDR3 is TGTGCCAGCAGCTTAGTAAGCGTGGGCAGAACCTATCGCTCCAATGAGCAGTTCTTC. Translated, it gives CASSLVSVGRTYRSNEQFF.

The chain couples TRBV7-9 to TRBJ2-7, with 7 bases that match TRBD1. In germline, CDR1 is SEHNR, CDR2 FQNEAQ (reference sequence). V gave up 4 bases and J gave up 3 bases; unmatched junction bases: 6. This CDR3 has 14 amino acids. In nucleotides, the CDR3 is TGTGCCAGCAGCTATGGGACAGTTCGCTACGAGCAGTACTTC. Its protein product is CASSYGTVRYEQYF. Full variable domain (remainder filled in from reference TRBV7-9 and TRBJ2-7): DTGVSQNPRHKITKRGQNVTFRCDPISEHNRLYWYRQTLGQGPEFLTYFQNEAQLEKSRLLSDRFSAERPKGSFSTLEIQRTEQGDSAMYLCASSYGTVRYEQYFGPGTRLTVT.

This clonotype appeared a few times. The CDR3 region has the DNA TGTGCCAGCAGCTTATGGGGGGGCAGGCGAGTCTACAATGAGCAGTTCTTC. Translated, it gives CASSLWGGRRVYNEQFF. This rearrangement joins TRBV7-9 to TRBJ2-1, with a tentative D call TRBD2 (7 bases). The V end was cut by 2 bases, the J end by 3 bases, with 17 bases between. The CDR3 contains 17 residues. Germline-derived CDR1 and CDR2 are SEHNR and FQNEAQ (reference sequence). The full variable domain, with the rest looked up from reference TRBV7-9 and TRBJ2-1, is DTGVSQNPRHKITKRGQNVTFRCDPISEHNRLYWYRQTLGQGPEFLTYFQNEAQLEKSRLLSDRFSAERPKGSFSTLEIQRTEQGDSAMYLCASSLWGGRRVYNEQFFGPGTRLTVL.

The chain joins TRBV12-3 or TRBV12-4 to TRBJ2-7; D is unresolved. The V end was cut by 1 base, the J end by 5 bases, with 9 bases between. CDR3 length equals 13 residues. CDR3 sequence: CASSLGENNEQYF. DNA for the CDR3: TGTGCCAGCAGTTTAGGAGAAAACAACGAGCAGTACTTC.

The table lists this clonotype with a few counts. The genes are TRBV6-1 and TRBJ1-5; TRBD1 might be the D (6 bases). V dropped 4 bases and J dropped 1 base, with 11 bases sitting between them. The CDR3 loop spans 15 amino acids. Germline CDR1 MNHNS, CDR2 SASEGT. CDR3 bases: TGTGCCAGCAGTGCCATAAGGGGGAGCAATCAGCCCCAGCATTTT. Encoded protein: CASSAIRGSNQPQHF.

The V gene is TRBV3-1, the J gene TRBJ1-6; D is ambiguous. This CDR3 contains 15 residues. Germline CDR1 and CDR2: LGHDT and YNNKEL (reference sequence). The V end lost 0 bases, the J end lost 10 bases, and 13 bases lay between the germline ends. CDR3: CASSQDGAVLSPLHF. As DNA, the CDR3 is TGTGCCAGCAGCCAAGATGGCGCAGTTTTATCACCCCTCCACTTT.

This clonotype was observed a handful of times. The chain combines TRBV7-6 with TRBJ2-1, with a weak D call TRBD1 (7 bases). V lost 5 bases, J lost 0 bases, and 17 bases lay in between. Germline V gives CDR1 SGHVS, CDR2 FNYEAQ. This CDR3 has 17 residues. The CDR3 sequence is CASSPPRRGPSYNEQFF. The CDR3 bases are TGTGCCAGCAGCCCCCCTCGGAGGGGGCCCTCCTACAATGAGCAGTTCTTC.

The chain couples TRBV3-1 to TRBJ1-1; D may be TRBD1 (5 bases). CDR3 size: 14 residues. Germline CDR1 LGHDT, CDR2 YNNKEL (reference sequence). V was cut by 4 bases and J by 0 bases, with 9 bases left in between. This chain's CDR3 is CASSRPGVNTEAFF. As DNA, the CDR3 is TGTGCCAGCAGCCGACCGGGGGTGAACACTGAAGCTTTCTTT.

The table lists this clonotype with a few counts. V is TRBV5-1 and J is TRBJ1-2, with 9 positions matching TRBD1. After removal of 0 bases from V and 8 bases from J, the junction contained 11 bases not matched to a gene. This CDR3 is built from 16 residues. The germline gives CDR1 SGHRS, CDR2 YFSETQ. The CDR3 coding sequence is TGCGCCAGCAGCTTGGTTTCGCGGACAGGGGATAAAGGCTACACCTTC. Amino acid sequence: CASSLVSRTGDKGYTF.

The rearrangement joins TRBV20-1 to TRBJ2-7, with D uncertain. The CDR3 loop spans 12 amino acids. Germline V lookup: CDR1 DFQATT, CDR2 SNEGSKA (reference sequence). Trimming took off 3 bases at V and 6 bases at J, with 12 bases between the two ends. The CDR3 DNA is TGCAGTGCTAGTCGGCAGAACTGCGAGCAGTACTTC. Amino acids: CSASRQNCEQYF.

This chain uses TRBV6-2 or TRBV6-3 with TRBJ2-2, with D possibly being TRBD2 (7 bases). Trimming took off 1 base at V and 2 bases at J, with 11 bases between the two ends. CDR3 size: 16 residues. Germline V gives CDR1 MNHEY, CDR2 SVGEGT. The CDR3 nucleotides read TGTGCCAGCAGTTACTGGCGGGGGCTAAACACCGGGGAGCTGTTTTTT. Protein product: CASSYWRGLNTGELFF.

This clonotype was detected once. V is TRBV5-4 and J is TRBJ2-5, with no clear D. Trimming took 0 bases from V and 7 from J, leaving 13 bases between them. The CDR3 consists of 14 residues. From germline, CDR1 is SGHNT and CDR2 YYREEE (reference sequence). The CDR3 protein is CASSLAKQPLTQYF. In nucleotides, the CDR3 is TGTGCCAGCAGCTTGGCCAAACAGCCCTTGACCCAGTACTTC.

This chain joins TRBV11-2 and TRBJ1-6; D is unclear. V was cut by 6 bases and J by 1 base, with 19 bases left in between. The CDR3 is 18 residues long. Germline V lookup: CDR1 SGHAT, CDR2 FQNNGV. CDR3 region: CASRHNRGPGSYNSPLHF. CDR3 coding DNA: TGTGCCAGCAGACACAACCGAGGTCCGGGTTCCTATAATTCACCCCTCCACTTT.

This clonotype turned up a few times. This chain joins TRBV15 and TRBJ1-5, with 8 bases fitting TRBD1. The length of the CDR3 is 17 residues. V was clipped by 0 bases and J by 3 bases; unmatched bases: 7. The V gene's germline CDR1 is LNHNV and CDR2 YYDKDF (reference sequence). This chain's CDR3 is CATSRDLRGQDNQPQHF. The CDR3 DNA reads TGTGCCACCAGCAGAGATTTGAGGGGACAGGACAATCAGCCCCAGCATTTT.

V usage is TRBV5-1 and J usage is TRBJ2-5, with 15 bases aligning to TRBD2. V lost 3 bases and J lost 2; bases outside the gene matches: 8. The CDR3 is 18 amino acids. Germline CDR1 reads SGHRS; CDR2 reads YFSETQ. CDR3 sequence: CASSSGLAGGRTQETQYF. The CDR3 DNA is TGCGCCAGCAGCTCTGGACTAGCGGGGGGGCGAACTCAAGAGACCCAGTACTTC.

The J gene is TRBJ1-1, the V gene TRBV19; maybe TRBD1 (5 bases). Germline-derived CDR1 and CDR2 are LNHDA and SQIVND (reference sequence). V lost 6 bases and J 2 bases, leaving 19 bases between the germline ends. The CDR3 runs to 16 residues. CDR3 sequence reads: CASRPRGSSGNTEAFF. CDR3 sequence (DNA): TGTGCCAGTAGGCCACGGGGCTCGTCGGGAAACACTGAAGCTTTCTTT.

This clonotype was counted ten times or more. The junction departs from germline at one end; a sequencing error may be responsible. The V gene is TRBV5-1, the J gene TRBJ2-5; the D is unclear. This CDR3 has 11 residues. The germline gives CDR1 SGHRS, CDR2 YFSETQ. CDR3 nucleotide sequence: TGTGCCAGCAGTTCCCAAGAGACCCAGTACTTC. Its protein product is CASSSQETQYF.

V gene TRBV10-3 combines with J gene TRBJ2-3; a weak D match, TRBD2 (5 bases). CDR3 size: 13 residues. Germline assignment: CDR1 ENHRY and CDR2 SYGVKD. V dropped 5 bases and J dropped 5 bases, with 11 bases sitting between them. As DNA, the CDR3 is TGTGCCATCAGTCGAGTGGGGAGAGATACGCAGTATTTT. Amino acid sequence: CAISRVGRDTQYF.

This clonotype was seen at least ten times. This chain connects TRBV5-1 to TRBJ1-1; maybe TRBD1 (6 bases). The V end was cut by 4 bases, the J end by 1 base, with 14 bases between. Looked up from germline, CDR1 is SGHRS and CDR2 is YFSETQ. CDR3 length: 15 amino acids. CDR3 in amino acids: CASSPTTGTNTEAFF. The DNA of the CDR3 is TGCGCCAGCAGCCCGACTACAGGGACGAACACTGAAGCTTTCTTT. Based on the CDR3 plus reference TRBV5-1 and TRBJ1-1, the full variable domain is KAGVTQTPRYLIKTRGQQVTLSCSPISGHRSVSWYQQTPGQGLQFLFEYFSETQRNKGNFPGRFSGRQFSNSRSEMNVSTLELGDSALYLCASSPTTGTNTEAFFGQGTRLTVV.

This clonotype was seen only a few times. This sequence joins TRBV15 and TRBJ1-2; a possible D gene is TRBD1 (5 bases). CDR1 is LNHNV and CDR2 is YYDKDF in the germline V gene (reference sequence). With 0 bases removed from V and 5 bases from J, the gap between germline ends came to 13 bases. The CDR3 consists of 15 residues. CDR3 nucleotides: TGTGCCACCAGCAGAGAAGCCGGGACGGTATATGGCTACACCTTC. Protein: CATSREAGTVYGYTF. Full variable domain (outside the CDR3, taken from reference TRBV15 and TRBJ1-2): DAMVIQNPRYQVTQFGKPVTLSCSQTLNHNVMYWYQQKSSQAPKLLFHYYDKDFNNEADTPDNFQSRRPNTSFCFLDIRSPGLGDTAMYLCATSREAGTVYGYTFGSGTRLTVV.

This clonotype was observed a handful of times. The rearrangement uses TRBV4-3 and TRBJ2-3, with 7 positions matching TRBD2. CDR1 is LGHNA and CDR2 is YSLEER in the germline V gene. Germline trimming cut 0 bases from V and 9 bases from J; bases unmatched to any gene: 6. This CDR3 has 14 amino acids. The CDR3 DNA is TGCGCCAGCAGCCAAGACCGGGAGCGGGGCACGCAGTATTTT. This codes for CASSQDRERGTQYF.

The chain joins TRBV5-1 to TRBJ2-7, with a possible D match to TRBD1 (6 bases). Germline V lookup: CDR1 SGHRS, CDR2 YFSETQ. The CDR3 totals 16 residues. V was cut by 0 bases and J by 0 bases, with 13 bases left in between. DNA of the CDR3: TGCGCCAGCAGCTTGGGCTTGGGGACAAGCTCCTACGAGCAGTACTTC. Its translation is CASSLGLGTSSYEQYF.

The chain is built from TRBV12-3 or TRBV12-4 and TRBJ2-7, with D perhaps TRBD2 (6 bases). The CDR3 loop spans 14 amino acids. V lost 7 bases, J lost 0 bases, and 13 bases lay in between. This chain's CDR3 is CASTFSGPSYEQYF. The CDR3 DNA reads TGTGCCAGCACCTTTAGCGGCCCCTCCTACGAGCAGTACTTC.

The sample holds one count of this clonotype. The chain carries TRBV5-1 and TRBJ2-5, with D hard to call. Looked up from germline, CDR1 is SGHRS and CDR2 is YFSETQ. The ends were cut back, 7 bases at V and 0 bases at J, with 10 bases in the middle. The CDR3 extends over 13 amino acids. CDR3 in DNA: TGCGCCAGCGCCCCGCATTACCAAGAGACCCAGTACTTC. It specifies CASAPHYQETQYF.

The chain employs TRBV6-5 and TRBJ1-2, with 9 positions matching TRBD1. CDR1 MNHEY and CDR2 SVGAGI come from the germline V gene. V lost 2 bases, J lost 7 bases, and 11 bases stayed unmatched. This CDR3 has 16 amino acids. The CDR3 DNA sequence: TGTGCCAGCAGTTACAACCAACAGGGGGCGAGGTCTGGCTACACCTTC. As protein: CASSYNQQGARSGYTF.

This clonotype was recorded at least ten times. The CDR3 bases are TGTGCCATCAGTGAGTCCAGGGCGGATGGCTACACCTTC. Translation: CAISESRADGYTF. This rearrangement joins TRBV10-3 to TRBJ1-2, with D perhaps TRBD1 (5 bases). Germline-derived CDR1 and CDR2 are ENHRY and SYGVKD. V lost 0 bases, J lost 6 bases, and 8 bases lay in between. This CDR3 region has 13 residues.

The chain joins TRBV28 to TRBJ2-1; 8 bases are a match to TRBD2. Trimming took 5 bases from V and 0 from J; bases not matched to a gene: 6. The CDR3 loop spans 16 amino acids. Germline loops: CDR1 MDHEN, CDR2 SYDVKM. The CDR3 loop is CASSTSSGISYNEQFF. For the CDR3, the DNA is TGTGCCAGCAGTACAAGTAGCGGGATCTCCTACAATGAGCAGTTCTTC.

The V call is TRBV4-1, the J call TRBJ2-1, with D unresolved. The CDR3 is 13 amino acids. CDR1 is MGHRA and CDR2 is YSYEKL in the germline V gene. The V end was cut by 5 bases, the J end by 10 bases, with 15 bases between. CDR3 loop: CASSSIPLSEQFF. CDR3 DNA sequence: TGCGCCAGCAGCTCCATCCCCCTATCCGAGCAGTTCTTC.